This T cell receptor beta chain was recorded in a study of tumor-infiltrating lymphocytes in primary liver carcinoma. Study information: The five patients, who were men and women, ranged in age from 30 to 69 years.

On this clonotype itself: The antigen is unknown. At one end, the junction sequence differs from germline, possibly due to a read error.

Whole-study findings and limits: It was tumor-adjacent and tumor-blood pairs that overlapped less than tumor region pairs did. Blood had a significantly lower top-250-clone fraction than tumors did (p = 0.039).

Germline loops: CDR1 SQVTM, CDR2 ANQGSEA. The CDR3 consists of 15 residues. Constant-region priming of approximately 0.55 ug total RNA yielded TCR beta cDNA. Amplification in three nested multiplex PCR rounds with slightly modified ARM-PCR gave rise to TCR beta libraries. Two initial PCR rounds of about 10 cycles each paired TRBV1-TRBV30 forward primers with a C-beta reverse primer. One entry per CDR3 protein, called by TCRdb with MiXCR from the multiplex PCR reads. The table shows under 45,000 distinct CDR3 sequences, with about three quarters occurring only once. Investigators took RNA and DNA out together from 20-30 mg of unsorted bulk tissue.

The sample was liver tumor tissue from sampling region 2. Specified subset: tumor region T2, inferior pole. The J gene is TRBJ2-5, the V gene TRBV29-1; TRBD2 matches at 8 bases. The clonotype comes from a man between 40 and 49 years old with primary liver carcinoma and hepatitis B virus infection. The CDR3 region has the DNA TGTAGCGTTCGGACCAGCGGGAGTCGGGCAGAGACCCAGCACTTC. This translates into CSVRTSGSRAETQHF.